Reported below is one T cell receptor (beta chain). Its antigen is unidentified. Controls came from buffy coats of healthy blood donors. This sample stems from a study of STAT5B mutations in CD4+ large granular lymphocyte leukemia. For the study at large: Healthy donors showed HLA-associated enrichment of the CDR3 'QG' motif.

The data were produced by immunoSEQ multiplex PCR, yet TCRdb's version contains in-frame clones alone and is incomplete. The repertoire includes 35,000 or so clones, roughly 65% of them detected once, and around 2.5% sits in the top ten. The study's findings and limits: Roughly a quarter of private leukemic clonotypes occurred rarely in other patients' non-leukemic repertoires.

Sequenced sample: CD4+ T cells from blood buffy coats. The clonotype comes from a human donor in good health.

The CDR3, as DNA: TGTGCCAGTAGTAGGCCGAGCACAGATACGCAGTATTTT. Its translation is CASSRPSTDTQYF. The rearrangement uses TRBV19 and TRBJ2-3; D unresolved. This CDR3 has 13 residues. Germline V CDR1 and CDR2: LNHDA, SQIVND (reference sequence). Trimming pared 4 bases from V and 0 bases from J, leaving 5 bases between.